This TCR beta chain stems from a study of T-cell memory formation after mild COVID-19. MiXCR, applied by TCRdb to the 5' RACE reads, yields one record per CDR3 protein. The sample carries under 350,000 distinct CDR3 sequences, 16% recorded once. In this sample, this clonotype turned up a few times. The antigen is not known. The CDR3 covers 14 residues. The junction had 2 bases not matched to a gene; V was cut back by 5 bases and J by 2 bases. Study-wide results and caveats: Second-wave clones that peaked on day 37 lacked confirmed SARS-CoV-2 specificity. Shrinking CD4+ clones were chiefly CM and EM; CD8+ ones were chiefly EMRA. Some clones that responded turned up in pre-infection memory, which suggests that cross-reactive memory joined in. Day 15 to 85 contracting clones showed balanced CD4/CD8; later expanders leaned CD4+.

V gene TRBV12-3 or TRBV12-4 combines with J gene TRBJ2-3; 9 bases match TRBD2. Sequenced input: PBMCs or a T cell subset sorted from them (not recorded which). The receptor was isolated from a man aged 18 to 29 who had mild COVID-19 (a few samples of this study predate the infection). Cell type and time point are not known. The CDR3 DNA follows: TGTGCCAGCAGTCGCGGGGGGGTCACAGATACGCAGTATTTT. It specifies CASSRGGVTDTQYF.